This T cell receptor beta chain was sequenced for a study of control samples from healthy donors and cancer patients. This CDR3 contains 16 residues. CDR1 LNHNV and CDR2 YYDKDF come from the germline V gene (reference sequence). The V gene lost 5 bases and the J gene lost 7 bases, with 18 bases spanning the gap. Repertoires were generated with immunoSEQ multiplex PCR, while TCRdb's copy carries only in-frame clones and drops some. The sample consists of under 80,000 clones, over 75% of them appearing once. V gene TRBV15 combines with J gene TRBJ1-6; D call uncertain. The sample was blood. This TCR was recovered from a man aged 45 to 65 in good health. CDR3 region: CATSRTRFGLNSPLHF. CDR3 coding DNA: TGTGCCACCAGCCGAACCCGGTTTGGGTTGAATTCACCCCTCCACTTT.